These 15 T cell receptor beta chains were sequenced from one sample in a study of CD8 T cells in Susac syndrome. Random hexamers were used to reverse transcribe roughly 0.5 to 1 ug of RNA. TCRdb re-derived calls from the immunoSEQ multiplex PCR reads in MiXCR, one entry per CDR3 protein. The repertoire holds about 210,000 distinct CDR3 sequences, nearly 97% seen once, with 0.095% in the top ten. Sequencing was carried out using CD4+ T cells from PBMCs. The origin of the receptors is a human donor with multiple sclerosis.

V usage is TRBV3-1 and J usage is TRBJ2-1, with 7 bases identical to TRBD2. Germline assignment: CDR1 LGHDT and CDR2 YNNKEL (reference sequence). The CDR3 contains 13 residues. The V and J ends lost 3 bases and 7 bases, in that order; junction bases with no gene match: 3. CDR3: CASSQTSTNEQFF. The CDR3 region has the DNA TGTGCCAGCAGCCAGACTAGCACGAATGAGCAGTTCTTC.

This sequence joins TRBV6-1 and TRBJ1-5, with a possible D match to TRBD1 (6 bases). Trimming took off 7 bases at V and 1 base at J, with 17 bases between the two ends. This CDR3 is 16 amino acids long. Germline V CDR1 and CDR2: MNHNS, SASEGT. CDR3 DNA sequence: TGTGCCAGCAATGCCCGGGACATGGGGAGCAATCAGCCCCAGCATTTT. Amino acids: CASNARDMGSNQPQHF.

The chain couples TRBV3-1 to TRBJ2-1; 9 nucleotides align to TRBD2. Germline V gives CDR1 LGHDT, CDR2 YNNKEL (reference sequence). With V trimmed by 0 bases and J by 12 bases, 12 bases remained unmatched. The CDR3 length is 16 residues. The CDR3 is CASSQEAAGGRLRQFF. The CDR3 bases are TGTGCCAGCAGCCAAGAGGCGGCGGGGGGGCGGTTGCGGCAGTTCTTC.

V usage is TRBV4-1 and J usage is TRBJ1-2, with 9 bases that match TRBD1. With 1 base clipped from V and 4 bases from J, the junction kept 13 bases outside the gene matches. There are 18 residues in the CDR3. Germline V gene data show CDR1 as MGHRA and CDR2 as YSYEKL. CDR3 nucleotide sequence: TGCGCCAGCAGCCAAGTCCGAACAACAGGGGGCAGAACCTATGGCTACACCTTC. This codes for CASSQVRTTGGRTYGYTF.

The chain carries TRBV3-1 and TRBJ2-3, with a possible D match to TRBD1 (6 bases). The CDR3 runs to 17 residues. Germline CDR1 reads LGHDT; CDR2 reads YNNKEL (reference sequence). V gave up 2 bases and J gave up 3 bases, with 18 bases separating them. CDR3 amino acids: CASSQRSGGVGTDTQYF. CDR3 nucleotide sequence: TGTGCCAGCAGCCAAAGGTCTGGGGGCGTTGGGACAGATACGCAGTATTTT.

The V and J genes are TRBV15 and TRBJ1-6; 8 bases match TRBD1. In germline, CDR1 is LNHNV, CDR2 YYDKDF (reference sequence). The CDR3 spans 17 residues. V gave up 0 bases and J gave up 7 bases; unmatched junction bases: 8. This chain's CDR3 is CATSREGLGTGNSPLHF. DNA of the CDR3: TGTGCCACCAGCAGAGAAGGACTCGGGACAGGAAATTCACCCCTCCACTTT.

The chain links TRBV24-1 to TRBJ2-3, with 8 bases aligning to TRBD1. The germline V gene has CDR1 KGHDR and CDR2 SFDVKD. The CDR3 totals 13 residues. The J segment lost 6 bases and the V segment lost 5 bases, leaving 3 bases of the junction unmatched. The CDR3 loop is CATSGTGGDTQYF. The CDR3 DNA follows: TGTGCCACCAGTGGAACAGGGGGGGATACGCAGTATTTT.

This CDR3 reads CASSRNGDGEQFF. Written as DNA, the CDR3 is TGTGCCAGCTCCAGAAACGGGGACGGGGAGCAGTTCTTC. The chain links TRBV18 to TRBJ2-1, with D perhaps being TRBD1 or TRBD2 (5 bases each). There are 13 residues in the CDR3. Germline V CDR1 and CDR2: KGHSH, LQKENI. V was shortened by 6 bases and J by 10 bases, with 16 bases between the two germline ends.

This clonotype was detected once. The chain joins TRBV9 to TRBJ2-3; unclear D gene. The CDR3 has 16 residues. The germline gives CDR1 SGDLS, CDR2 YYNGEE. V gave up 0 bases and J gave up 0 bases, with 11 bases separating them. The CDR3 DNA sequence: TGTGCCAGCAGCGTAGAGGCGGATACTAGCACAGATACGCAGTATTTT. Its protein is CASSVEADTSTDTQYF. Looking up the rest from reference TRBV9 and TRBJ2-3 gives the full variable domain: DSGVTQTPKHLITATGQRVTLRCSPRSGDLSVYWYQQSLDQGLQFLIQYYNGEERAKGNILERFSAQQFPDLHSELNLSSLELGDSALYFCASSVEADTSTDTQYFGPGTRLTVL.

V and J are TRBV29-1 and TRBJ2-5; D may be TRBD2 (7 bases). The CDR3 has 12 residues. Germline V CDR1 and CDR2: SQVTM, ANQGSEA. V lost 6 bases and J 5 bases, leaving 13 bases between the germline ends. CDR3: CSVEGGDETQYF. DNA for the CDR3: TGCAGCGTCGAGGGGGGGGACGAGACCCAGTACTTC.

The chain has TRBV29-1 and TRBJ1-5, with TRBD1 matching over 9 bases. Germline CDR1 and CDR2: SQVTM and ANQGSEA. This CDR3 is 13 amino acids long. Trimming took 5 bases from V and 6 from J; bases not matched to a gene: 5. CDR3 amino acids: CSVTTGGSQPQHF. CDR3 nucleotide sequence: TGCAGCGTTACCACAGGGGGCAGTCAGCCCCAGCATTTT. Drawing the rest from reference TRBV29-1 and TRBJ1-5, the complete variable domain is SAVISQKPSRDICQRGTSLTIQCQVDSQVTMMFWYRQQPGQSLTLIATANQGSEATYESGFVIDKFPISRPNLTFSTLTVSNMSPEDSSIYLCSVTTGGSQPQHFGDGTRLSIL.

In this sample, this clonotype turned up once. The chain joins TRBV11-2 to TRBJ1-2; D is undetermined. The V end lost 4 bases, the J end lost 5 bases, and 11 bases lay between the germline ends. The CDR3 is 13 amino acids. Germline V gene data show CDR1 as SGHAT and CDR2 as FQNNGV. Here the CDR3 reads CASSSNGGYGYTF. CDR3 bases: TGTGCCAGCAGCTCGAACGGAGGTTATGGCTACACCTTC. The full variable domain, in which reference TRBV11-2 and TRBJ1-2 provide the parts outside the CDR3, is EAGVAQSPRYKIIEKRQSVAFWCNPISGHATLYWYQQILGQGPKLLIQFQNNGVVDDSQLPKDRFSAERLKGVDSTLKIQPAKLEDSAVYLCASSSNGGYGYTFGSGTRLTVV.

This chain links TRBV20-1 with TRBJ1-6; a possible D gene is TRBD1 (5 bases). CDR1 and CDR2 (germline): DFQATT, SNEGSKA (reference sequence). The CDR3 length is 13 residues. The V end lost 3 bases, the J end lost 7 bases, and 10 bases lay between the germline ends. For the CDR3, the DNA is TGCAGTGCTAGGGGGCCCGGCAATTCACCCCTCCACTTT. Residues: CSARGPGNSPLHF.

This chain uses TRBV29-1 with TRBJ1-2; D call uncertain. The CDR3 has 10 amino acids. Trimming removed 6 bases at V and 8 bases at J, with 10 bases between. Per germline, CDR1 SQVTM and CDR2 ANQGSEA. The CDR3 DNA sequence: TGCAGCGTCCTCGCTGGGGGCTACACCTTC. This gives the protein CSVLAGGYTF.

Comments on this clonotype: The DNA is omitted, as the CDR3 cannot be located on it reliably, and the CDR3 follows TCRdb's listing. This sequence joins TRBV12-3 or TRBV12-4 and TRBJ1-4; TRBD1 reflects the table's D call only, with no check against the DNA. The CDR3 extends over 14 residues, inclusive of both ends. The chain's CDR3 is CASSYFSGPEKLFF.